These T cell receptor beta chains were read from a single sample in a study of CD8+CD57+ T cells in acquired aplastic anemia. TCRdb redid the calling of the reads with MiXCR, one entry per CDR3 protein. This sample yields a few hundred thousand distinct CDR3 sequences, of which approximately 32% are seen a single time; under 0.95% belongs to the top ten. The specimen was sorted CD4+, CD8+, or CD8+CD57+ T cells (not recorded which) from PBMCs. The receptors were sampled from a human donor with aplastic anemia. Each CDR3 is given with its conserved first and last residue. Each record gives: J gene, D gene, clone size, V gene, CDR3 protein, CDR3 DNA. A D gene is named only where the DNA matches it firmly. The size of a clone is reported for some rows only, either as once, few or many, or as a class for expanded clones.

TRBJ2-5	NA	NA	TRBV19	CASSKGVGSYMETQYF	TGTGCCAGTAGCAAGGGGGTGGGTTCGTACATGGAGACCCAGTACTTC
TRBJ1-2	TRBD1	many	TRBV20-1	CSASEQGSDYGYTF	TGCAGTGCTAGTGAACAGGGGAGTGACTATGGCTACACCTTC
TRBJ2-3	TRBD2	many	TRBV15	CATSRVVAGGLDTQYF	TGTGCCACCAGCAGAGTGGTAGCGGGGGGCCTTGATACGCAGTATTTT
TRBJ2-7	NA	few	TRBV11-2	CASSSAPGAVEQYF	TGTGCCAGCAGCTCCGCCCCCGGGGCCGTCGAGCAGTACTTC
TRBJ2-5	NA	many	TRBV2	CASSVSLGETQYF	TGTGCCAGCAGTGTATCACTAGGAGAGACCCAGTACTTC
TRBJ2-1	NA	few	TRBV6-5	CASSYVGPYNEQFF	TGTGCCAGCAGTTACGTGGGACCGTACAATGAGCAGTTCTTC
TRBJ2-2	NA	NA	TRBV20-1	CSADTGEKGGTGELFF	TGCAGTGCGGATACAGGGGAAAAGGGAGGAACCGGGGAGCTGTTTTTT
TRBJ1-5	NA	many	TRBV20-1	CSARGEGSNQPQHF	TGCAGTGCTAGGGGGGAAGGTAGCAATCAGCCCCAGCATTTT
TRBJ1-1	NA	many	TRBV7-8	CASSLVRGGNTEAFF	TGTGCCAGCAGCTTAGTTAGGGGCGGGAACACTGAAGCTTTCTTT
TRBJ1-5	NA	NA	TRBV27	CASSGLQGGQPQHF	TGTGCCAGCAGTGGGTTACAGGGAGGTCAGCCCCAGCATTTT
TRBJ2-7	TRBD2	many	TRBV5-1	CASSPPSGYEQYF	TGCGCCAGCAGCCCGCCTAGCGGGTACGAGCAGTACTTC
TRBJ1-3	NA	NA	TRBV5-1	CASSLGGTGDTIYF	TGCGCCAGCAGCTTGGGCGGGACTGGAGACACCATATATTTT
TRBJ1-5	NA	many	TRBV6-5	CASTVNDQPQHF	TGTGCCAGCACGGTTAACGATCAGCCCCAGCATTTT
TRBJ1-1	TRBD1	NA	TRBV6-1	CASSTSTGSGTEAFF	TGTGCCAGCAGCACCTCGACAGGGAGTGGGACTGAAGCTTTCTTT
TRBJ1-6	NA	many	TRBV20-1	CSAGLSGVGSNDSPLHF	TGCAGTGCGGGATTATCAGGGGTGGGGAGTAACGATTCACCCCTCCACTTT
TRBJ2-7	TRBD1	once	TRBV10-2	CASSPRGTGGYEQYF	TGCGCCAGCAGCCCCCGGGGGACAGGGGGCTACGAGCAGTACTTC
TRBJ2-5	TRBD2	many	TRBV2	CASITGGPRETQYF	TGTGCCAGCATAACGGGGGGGCCCCGTGAGACCCAGTACTTC
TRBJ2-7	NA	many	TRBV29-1	CSVASAYEQYF	TGCAGCGTTGCCAGCGCCTACGAGCAGTACTTC
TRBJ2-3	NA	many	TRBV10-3	CAISADKGTDTQYF	TGTGCCATCAGTGCCGACAAAGGCACAGATACGCAGTATTTT
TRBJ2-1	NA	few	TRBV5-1	CASSLVTGEGEQFF	TGCGCCAGCAGCTTGGTTACGGGAGAGGGTGAGCAGTTCTTC
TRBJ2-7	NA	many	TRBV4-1	CASSQEWGNEQYF	TGCGCCAGCAGCCAAGAGTGGGGGAACGAGCAGTACTTC
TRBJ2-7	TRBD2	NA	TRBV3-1	CASSQKLAAYEQYF	TGTGCCAGCAGCCAAAAGCTAGCGGCCTACGAGCAGTACTTC
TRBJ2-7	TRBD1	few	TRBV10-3	CAISPYRGPWYEQYF	TGTGCCATCAGTCCGTACAGGGGGCCATGGTACGAGCAGTACTTC
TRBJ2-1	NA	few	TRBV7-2	CASSLRRGTYNEQFF	TGTGCCAGCAGCTTGAGAAGGGGCACCTACAATGAGCAGTTCTTC
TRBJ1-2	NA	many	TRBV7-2	CASSVRSVGYTF	TGTGCCAGCAGCGTAAGGTCCGTTGGCTACACCTTC
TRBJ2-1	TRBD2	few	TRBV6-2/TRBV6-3	CASSSRSRGLAGGGEQFF	TGTGCCAGCAGTTCTCGATCCCGGGGACTAGCGGGAGGGGGTGAGCAGTTCTTC
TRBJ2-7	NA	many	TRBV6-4	CASSVEGGGSYEQYF	TGTGCCAGCAGCGTAGAAGGAGGGGGCTCCTACGAGCAGTACTTC
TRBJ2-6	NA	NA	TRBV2	CASEQAGANVLTF	TGTGCCAGTGAGCAGGCAGGGGCCAACGTCCTGACTTTC
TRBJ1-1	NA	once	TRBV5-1	CASRSGGGHTEAFF	TGCGCCAGCAGATCCGGGGGCGGTCACACTGAAGCTTTCTTT
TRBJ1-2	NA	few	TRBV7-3	CASSPDGETYGYTF	TGTGCCAGCAGCCCTGACGGGGAAACCTATGGCTACACCTTC
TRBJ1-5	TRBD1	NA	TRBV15	CATTDRINQPQHF	TGTGCCACCACGGACAGGATCAATCAGCCCCAGCATTTT
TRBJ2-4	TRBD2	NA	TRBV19	CASSAGLAGAAAKNIQYF	TGTGCCAGTAGTGCCGGACTAGCGGGAGCGGCGGCCAAAAACATTCAGTACTTC
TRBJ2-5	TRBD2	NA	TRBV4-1	CASSHPGAGGQETQYF	TGCGCCAGCAGCCACCCGGGGGCGGGGGGCCAAGAGACCCAGTACTTC
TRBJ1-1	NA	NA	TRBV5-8	CASSLDDRDTEAFF	TGTGCCAGCAGCTTGGATGACAGAGACACTGAAGCTTTCTTT
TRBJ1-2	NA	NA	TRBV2	CASSRRQYYGYTF	TGTGCCAGCAGTCGAAGACAGTACTATGGCTACACCTTC
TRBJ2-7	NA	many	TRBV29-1	CSVDFRVGHEQYF	TGCAGCGTTGATTTCAGGGTAGGCCACGAGCAGTACTTC
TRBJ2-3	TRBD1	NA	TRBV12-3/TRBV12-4	CASSTGTGTNTQYF	TGTGCCAGCAGTACCGGGACAGGGACAAATACGCAGTATTTT
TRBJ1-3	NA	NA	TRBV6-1	CASGRGGHTIYF	TGTGCCAGCGGCCGAGGGGGACACACCATATATTTT
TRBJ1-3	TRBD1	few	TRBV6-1	CASTGQGLGNTIYF	TGTGCCAGCACCGGACAGGGTTTGGGAAACACCATATATTTT
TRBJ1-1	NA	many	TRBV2	CASSAFESATEAFF	TGTGCCAGCAGTGCCTTCGAGAGTGCCACTGAAGCTTTCTTT
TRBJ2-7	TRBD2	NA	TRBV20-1	CSARPPVGGGALEQYF	TGCAGTGCTAGACCACCTGTGGGCGGGGGGGCCCTTGAGCAGTACTTC